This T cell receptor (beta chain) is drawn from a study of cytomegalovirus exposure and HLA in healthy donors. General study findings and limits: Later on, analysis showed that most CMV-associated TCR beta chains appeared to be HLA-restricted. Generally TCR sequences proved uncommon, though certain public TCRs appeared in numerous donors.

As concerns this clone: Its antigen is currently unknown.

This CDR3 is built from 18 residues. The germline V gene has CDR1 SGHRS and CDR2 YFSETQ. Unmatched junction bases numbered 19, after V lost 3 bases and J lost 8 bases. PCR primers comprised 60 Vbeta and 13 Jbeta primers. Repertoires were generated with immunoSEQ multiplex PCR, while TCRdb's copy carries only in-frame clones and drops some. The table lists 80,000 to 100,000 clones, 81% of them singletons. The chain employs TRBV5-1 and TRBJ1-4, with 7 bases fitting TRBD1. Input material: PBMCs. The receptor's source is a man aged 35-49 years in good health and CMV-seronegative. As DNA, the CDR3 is TGCGCCAGCAGCTCGATCGAACCCAACAGGGGACTGGCAGAAAAACTGTTTTTT. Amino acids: CASSSIEPNRGLAEKLFF.